This T cell receptor beta chain was identified during a study of cytomegalovirus exposure and HLA in healthy donors. V was trimmed by 0 bases and J by 5 bases, leaving 10 bases between them. CDR1 is SGHDN and CDR2 is FVKESK in the germline V gene. The CDR3 is 14 amino acids. PCR primers comprised 60 Vbeta and 13 Jbeta primers. Profiled with immunoSEQ multiplex PCR; TCRdb holds only in-frame clones, not every one. Of over 150,000 clones listed, more than 70% were seen once; the top ten hold 4.5% to 7%. The chain has TRBV14 and TRBJ2-5, with D hard to call. The material sequenced was PBMCs. The receptor's source is a woman in her thirties or forties in good health and CMV-seropositive. CDR3 region: CASSQESGQETQYF. CDR3 nucleotide sequence: TGTGCCAGCAGCCAAGAATCGGGTCAGGAGACCCAGTACTTC.